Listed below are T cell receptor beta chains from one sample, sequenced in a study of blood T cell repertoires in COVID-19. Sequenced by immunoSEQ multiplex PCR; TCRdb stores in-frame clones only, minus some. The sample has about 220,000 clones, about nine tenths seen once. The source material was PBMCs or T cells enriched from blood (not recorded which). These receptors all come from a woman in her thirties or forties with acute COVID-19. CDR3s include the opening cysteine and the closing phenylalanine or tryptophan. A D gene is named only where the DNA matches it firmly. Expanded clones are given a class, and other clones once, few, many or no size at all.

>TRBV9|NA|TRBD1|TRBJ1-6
CASSVTGGGLRGSPLHF
TGTGCCAGCAGCGTTACAGGGGGCGGCTTAAGGGGATCACCCCTCCACTTT
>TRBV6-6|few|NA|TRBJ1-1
CASSPGVITEAFF
TGTGCCAGCAGTCCCGGGGTTATCACTGAAGCTTTCTTT
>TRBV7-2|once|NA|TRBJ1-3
CASSPLSGNTIYF
TGTGCCAGCAGCCCCCTCTCTGGAAACACCATATATTTT
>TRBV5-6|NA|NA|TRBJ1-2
CASCVGGAGRYGYTF
TGTGCCAGCTGTGTCGGCGGGGCCGGACGCTATGGCTACACCTTC
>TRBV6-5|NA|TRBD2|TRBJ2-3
CASYLAGTDTQYF
TGTGCCAGCTATCTAGCGGGGACAGATACGCAGTATTTT
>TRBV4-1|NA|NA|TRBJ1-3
CASSQEPVESSGNTIYF
TGCGCCAGCAGCCAAGAACCGGTGGAGAGCTCTGGAAACACCATATATTTT
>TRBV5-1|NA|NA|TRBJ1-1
CASRFLGGTEAFF
TGCGCCAGCAGGTTTCTTGGGGGGACTGAAGCTTTCTTT
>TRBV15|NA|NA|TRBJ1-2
CATSRDFQGAGYGYTF
TGTGCCACCAGCAGAGATTTCCAGGGCGCCGGCTATGGCTACACCTTC
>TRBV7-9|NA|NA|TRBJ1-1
CASSQGGDGAFF
TGTGCCAGCAGCCAGGGAGGGGACGGAGCTTTCTTT
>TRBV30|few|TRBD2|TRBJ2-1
CAWSATIFSGGTYNEQFF
TGTGCCTGGAGTGCAACAATCTTTAGCGGGGGCACCTACAATGAGCAGTTCTTC
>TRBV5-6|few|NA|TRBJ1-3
CASSPMGASSGNTIYF
TGTGCCAGCAGTCCAATGGGAGCGAGCTCTGGAAACACCATATATTTT
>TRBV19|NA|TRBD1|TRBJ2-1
CASSTWDRGVNEQFF
TGTGCCAGTAGTACTTGGGACAGGGGCGTAAATGAGCAGTTCTTC
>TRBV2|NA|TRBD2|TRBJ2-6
CARTRGDSGANVLTF
TGTGCCAGGACACGGGGGGACTCTGGGGCCAACGTCCTGACTTTC
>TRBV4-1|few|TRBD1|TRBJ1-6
CASSTTTGENYNSPLHF
TGCGCCAGCAGCACCACAACAGGGGAAAATTATAATTCACCCCTCCACTTT
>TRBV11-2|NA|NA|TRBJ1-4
CASSPNWDTTNEKLFF
TGTGCCAGCAGCCCAAACTGGGACACAACTAATGAAAAACTGTTTTTT
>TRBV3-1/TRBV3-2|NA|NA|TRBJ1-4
CASSQLSGTSGVKLFF
TGTGCCAGCAGCCAACTCTCCGGGACGTCGGGAGTAAAACTGTTTTTT
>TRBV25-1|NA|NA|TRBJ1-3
CASRDTAAHLSGNTIYF
TGTGCCAGCAGAGATACAGCTGCTCACCTCTCTGGAAACACCATATATTTT
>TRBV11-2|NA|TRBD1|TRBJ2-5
CASSSWTGRTPTQYF
TGTGCCAGCAGCTCTTGGACAGGGCGGACCCCGACCCAGTACTTC
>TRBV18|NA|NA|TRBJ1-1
CASSTGGEAFF
TGTGCCAGCTCAACGGGAGGTGAAGCTTTCTTT
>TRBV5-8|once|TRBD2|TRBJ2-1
CASRRFAGGPEQFF
TGTGCCAGCAGAAGGTTTGCGGGGGGGCCTGAGCAGTTCTTC
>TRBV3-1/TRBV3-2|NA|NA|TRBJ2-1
CASSQGRQPYNEQFF
TGTGCCAGCAGCCAAGGCAGACAGCCTTACAATGAGCAGTTCTTC
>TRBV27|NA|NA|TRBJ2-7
CASSIPAVGQGIRDEQYF
TGTGCCAGCAGTATCCCGGCAGTTGGGCAGGGGATAAGAGACGAGCAGTACTTC
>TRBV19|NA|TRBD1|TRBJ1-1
CASSPTTGATEAFF
TGTGCCAGTAGTCCCACTACAGGGGCCACTGAAGCTTTCTTT
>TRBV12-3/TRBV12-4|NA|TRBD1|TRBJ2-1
CASSFGTVQFF
TGTGCCAGCAGTTTCGGGACAGTGCAGTTCTTC
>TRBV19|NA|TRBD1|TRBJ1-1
CASKRHRGENTEAFF
TGTGCCTCCAAACGGCACAGGGGGGAGAACACTGAAGCTTTCTTT
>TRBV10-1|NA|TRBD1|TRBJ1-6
CARRITGQGDNSPLHF
TGCGCCAGAAGGATAACAGGACAGGGAGATAATTCACCCCTCCACTTT
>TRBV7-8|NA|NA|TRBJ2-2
CASLKHTGELFF
TGTGCCAGCCTGAAGCACACCGGGGAGCTGTTTTTT
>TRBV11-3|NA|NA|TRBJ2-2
CASSKFGTEYTGELFF
TGTGCCAGCAGCAAATTCGGAACAGAGTACACCGGGGAGCTGTTTTTT
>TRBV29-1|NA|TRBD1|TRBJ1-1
CSVPGQSTEAFF
TGCAGCGTTCCGGGACAGAGTACTGAAGCTTTCTTT
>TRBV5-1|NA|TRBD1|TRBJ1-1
CASSLGMGTANTEAFF
TGCGCCAGCAGCTTGGGGATGGGGACAGCGAACACTGAAGCTTTCTTT
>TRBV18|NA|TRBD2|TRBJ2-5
CASSTSGGQATQYF
TGTGCCAGCTCAACTAGCGGGGGGCAGGCGACCCAGTACTTC
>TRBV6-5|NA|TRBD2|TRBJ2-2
CASRTSGGATGELFF
TGTGCCAGCAGAACTAGCGGGGGGGCAACCGGGGAGCTGTTTTTT
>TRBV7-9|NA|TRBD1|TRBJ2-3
CASSLGQGAGMKQYF
TGTGCCAGCAGCTTAGGACAGGGGGCAGGAATGAAGCAGTATTTT
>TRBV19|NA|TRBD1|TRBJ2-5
CASSTTGVEETQYF
TGTGCCAGTAGTACGACAGGGGTGGAAGAGACCCAGTACTTC
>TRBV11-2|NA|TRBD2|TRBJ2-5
CASSLDGTSGVKETQYF
TGTGCCAGCAGCTTAGATGGGACTAGCGGGGTTAAAGAGACCCAGTACTTC
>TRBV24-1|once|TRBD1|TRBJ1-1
CATSDRDRAGAFF
TGTGCCACCAGTGACCGAGACAGGGCCGGGGCTTTCTTT
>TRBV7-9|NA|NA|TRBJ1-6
CASSLGGVSPLHF
TGTGCCAGCAGCTTAGGGGGGGTTTCACCCCTCCACTTT
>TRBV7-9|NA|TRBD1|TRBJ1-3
CASSRRQGLGGNTIYF
TGTGCCAGCAGCCGTCGACAGGGTCTAGGTGGAAACACCATATATTTT
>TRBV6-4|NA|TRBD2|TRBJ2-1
CASSERITSASYNEQFF
TGTGCCAGCAGTGAACGTATCACTAGCGCGTCCTACAATGAGCAGTTCTTC
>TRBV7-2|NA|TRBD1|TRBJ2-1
CASRPPGQTSYNEQFF
TGTGCCAGCAGGCCTCCGGGACAGACCTCCTACAATGAGCAGTTCTTC